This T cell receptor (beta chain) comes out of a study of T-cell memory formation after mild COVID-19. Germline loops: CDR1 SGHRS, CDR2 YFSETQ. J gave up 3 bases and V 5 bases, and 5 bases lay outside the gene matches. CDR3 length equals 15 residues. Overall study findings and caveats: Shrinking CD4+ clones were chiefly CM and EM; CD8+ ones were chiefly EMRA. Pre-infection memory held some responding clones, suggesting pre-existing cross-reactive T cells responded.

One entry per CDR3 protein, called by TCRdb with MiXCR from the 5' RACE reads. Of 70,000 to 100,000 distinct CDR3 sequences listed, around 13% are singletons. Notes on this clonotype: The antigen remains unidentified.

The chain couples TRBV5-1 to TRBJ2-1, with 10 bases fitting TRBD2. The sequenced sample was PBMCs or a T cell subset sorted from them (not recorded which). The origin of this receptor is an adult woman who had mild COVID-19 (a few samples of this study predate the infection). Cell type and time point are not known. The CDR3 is CASRHGLADYNEQFF. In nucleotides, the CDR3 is TGCGCCAGCAGGCACGGACTAGCGGACTACAATGAGCAGTTCTTC.